The rows below give T cell receptor beta chains drawn from one sample of a study of T-cell reconstitution after alpha-beta-depleted transplantation in children. TCRdb processed the PCR reads anew with MiXCR; each CDR3 protein has one entry. The sample lists approximately 420,000 distinct CDR3 sequences, approximately 11% seen once, with roughly 6% in the top ten. The sample was PBMCs from the stem cell graft donor, taken from the stem cell graft. The receptor set was obtained from a human donor who donated a stem cell graft to a child with acute myeloid leukemia. Both conserved end residues are part of each CDR3. Each record gives: D gene, J gene, V gene, clone size, CDR3 protein, CDR3 DNA. D genes are given only for firm matches. Clone size is shown for a subset of rows, as once, few, many or a class of expanded clone.

.,TRBJ1-1,TRBV5-1,many,CASSRGQNMNTEAFF,TGCGCCAGCAGCAGGGGCCAGAACATGAACACTGAAGCTTTCTTT
.,TRBJ1-4,TRBV20-1,few,CSARVGNLREKLFF,TGCAGTGCTAGAGTAGGGAATCTTAGGGAAAAACTGTTTTTT
TRBD1,TRBJ1-6,TRBV20-1,few,CSAPVQGAFNSPLHF,TGCAGTGCTCCAGTACAGGGGGCGTTTAATTCACCCCTCCACTTT
.,TRBJ1-5,TRBV20-1,few,CSASRGPRGQPQHF,TGCAGTGCTAGCAGGGGCCCCCGGGGTCAGCCCCAGCATTTT
.,TRBJ2-7,TRBV7-9,.,CASSLVGVPQGQYF,TGTGCCAGCAGCTTAGTGGGAGTCCCCCAGGGGCAGTACTTC
.,TRBJ2-2,TRBV7-9,many,CASSLGQTGELFF,TGTGCCAGCAGCTTAGGCCAGACCGGGGAGCTGTTTTTT
.,TRBJ2-1,TRBV28,.,CASSSAQGNNEQFF,TGTGCCAGCAGTTCGGCCCAGGGGAACAATGAGCAGTTCTTC
.,TRBJ2-3,TRBV11-2,.,CASSLLPGVEDTQYF,TGTGCCAGCAGCCTTCTTCCCGGGGTTGAAGATACGCAGTATTTT
TRBD1,TRBJ1-1,TRBV20-1,.,CSAWTGGGWVNTEAFF,TGCAGTGCGTGGACAGGGGGCGGTTGGGTGAACACTGAAGCTTTCTTT
.,TRBJ2-1,TRBV27,many,CASRSVNLLNEQFF,TGTGCCAGCCGCTCAGTCAATCTCCTCAATGAGCAGTTCTTC
TRBD1,TRBJ2-3,TRBV25-1,many,CASSEQTGDTQYF,TGTGCCAGCAGTGAACAGACAGGGGATACGCAGTATTTT
TRBD2,TRBJ2-7,TRBV5-1,few,CASSLEPSGSYEQYF,TGCGCCAGCAGCTTGGAGCCTAGCGGGTCCTACGAGCAGTACTTC
.,TRBJ2-3,TRBV6-1,few,CASRRTTSTDTQYF,TGTGCCAGCAGGAGGACGACTAGCACAGATACGCAGTATTTT
.,TRBJ1-2,TRBV10-3,many,CAITDRPEYGYTF,TGTGCCATCACCGACAGGCCCGAGTATGGCTACACCTTC
.,TRBJ1-1,TRBV6-6,.,CASTSPKGAEAFF,TGTGCCAGCACCTCACCCAAAGGGGCTGAAGCTTTCTTT
TRBD1,TRBJ2-2,TRBV30,few,CAWSGRGQVNTGELFF,TGTGCCTGGAGTGGGAGGGGACAGGTGAACACCGGGGAGCTGTTTTTT
TRBD1,TRBJ2-7,TRBV27,many,CASSLYRTGALLYEQYF,TGTGCCAGCAGTTTATATAGGACAGGGGCCCTCCTCTACGAGCAGTACTTC
.,TRBJ2-7,TRBV20-1,.,CSARAPFGSYEQYF,TGCAGTGCTAGAGCACCATTTGGCTCCTACGAGCAGTACTTC
.,TRBJ1-2,TRBV27,few,CASSPRPGPNYGYTF,TGTGCCAGCAGTCCAAGACCGGGACCAAACTATGGCTACACCTTC
TRBD1,TRBJ1-1,TRBV30,many,CAWSGDRGTNTEAFF,TGTGCCTGGAGTGGGGACAGGGGAACCAACACTGAAGCTTTCTTT
.,TRBJ2-5,TRBV29-1,.,CSVVWQGGTQYF,TGCAGCGTTGTTTGGCAGGGTGGGACCCAGTACTTC
TRBD1,TRBJ2-7,TRBV18,.,CASSPPDSGGYEQYF,TGTGCCAGCTCACCACCGGACTCAGGGGGCTACGAGCAGTACTTC
TRBD1,TRBJ1-1,TRBV7-6,.,CASSLAGGQVGRNTEAFF,TGTGCCAGCAGCTTAGCGGGGGGACAGGTCGGTAGGAACACTGAAGCTTTCTTT
.,TRBJ2-7,TRBV5-1,.,CASSLGEAGYEQYF,TGCGCCAGCAGCTTGGGAGAGGCCGGCTACGAGCAGTACTTC
.,TRBJ2-1,TRBV5-6,many,CASSPDVSSYNEQFF,TGTGCCAGCAGCCCTGACGTGAGCTCCTACAATGAGCAGTTCTTC
TRBD2,TRBJ2-3,TRBV4-2,.,CASSQEASGEDTQYF,TGTGCCAGCAGCCAAGAGGCTAGCGGGGAAGATACGCAGTATTTT
.,TRBJ2-5,TRBV10-3,few,CAISEIQGAGETQYF,TGTGCCATCAGTGAGATACAGGGCGCTGGGGAGACCCAGTACTTC
.,TRBJ2-5,TRBV6-5,.,CATKLPSAQETQYF,TGTGCCACCAAGTTACCAAGCGCACAAGAGACCCAGTACTTC
.,TRBJ1-1,TRBV5-6,few,CASSRNDRVTEAFF,TGTGCCAGCAGCCGGAATGATAGGGTCACTGAAGCTTTCTTT
.,TRBJ2-5,TRBV7-9,.,CASSLGGGPEETQYF,TGTGCCAGCAGCTTAGGTGGGGGGCCGGAAGAGACCCAGTACTTC
.,TRBJ1-1,TRBV7-2,few,CASSLSSPVGAFF,TGTGCCAGCAGCTTATCCTCCCCCGTAGGAGCTTTCTTT
TRBD2,TRBJ2-7,TRBV27,many,CASSLSPSGSSYEQYF,TGTGCCAGCAGTTTATCGCCTAGCGGGAGCTCCTACGAGCAGTACTTC
.,TRBJ1-5,TRBV6-2/TRBV6-3,few,CASSHRNQPQHF,TGTGCCAGCTCCCATAGGAATCAGCCCCAGCATTTT
TRBD2,TRBJ2-5,TRBV3-1,few,CASSQVAGGGETQYF,TGTGCCAGCAGCCAGGTAGCGGGGGGTGGAGAGACCCAGTACTTC
TRBD2,TRBJ2-1,TRBV7-8,many,CASSAEVAGPYNEQFF,TGTGCCAGCAGCGCGGAAGTAGCGGGACCTTACAATGAGCAGTTCTTC
.,TRBJ2-1,TRBV5-1,few,CASSLAPGLGEQFF,TGCGCCAGCAGCTTGGCCCCTGGGTTGGGTGAGCAGTTCTTC
.,TRBJ2-7,TRBV20-1,many,CSARGQVGEQYF,TGCAGTGCTAGAGGACAGGTCGGCGAGCAGTACTTC
.,TRBJ2-6,TRBV12-3/TRBV12-4,.,CASSLNHPNVLTF,TGTGCCAGCAGTCTCAACCACCCAAACGTCCTGACTTTC
TRBD2,TRBJ2-3,TRBV20-1,few,CSASWTSGTDTQYF,TGCAGTGCTAGTTGGACTAGCGGCACAGATACGCAGTATTTT
.,TRBJ2-6,TRBV7-8,many,CASSWSVGANVLTF,TGTGCCAGCAGCTGGTCTGTTGGGGCCAACGTCCTGACTTTC
TRBD2,TRBJ2-1,TRBV7-2,.,CASSSHGGGINEQFF,TGTGCCAGCAGCTCCCACGGGGGGGGGATCAATGAGCAGTTCTTC
.,TRBJ1-6,TRBV3-1,.,CASSQRTAPNNSPLHF,TGTGCCAGCAGCCAACGGACAGCGCCAAATAATTCACCCCTCCACTTT
TRBD2,TRBJ2-1,TRBV7-2,few,CASGLTSGPGHEQFF,TGTGCCAGCGGCCTTACTAGCGGTCCTGGCCATGAGCAGTTCTTC
TRBD2,TRBJ2-7,TRBV18,.,CASSPPSGSVYEQYF,TGTGCCAGCTCACCACCGAGCGGGAGTGTGTACGAGCAGTACTTC
.,TRBJ2-7,TRBV20-1,few,CSAMSTTEQYF,TGCAGTGCTATGTCCACCACCGAGCAGTACTTC
TRBD2,TRBJ2-3,TRBV5-1,.,CASSPGLAGPTYF,TGCGCCAGCAGCCCGGGACTAGCGGGCCCCACCTATTTT
.,TRBJ1-4,TRBV7-2,.,CASSSTSPEKLFF,TGTGCCAGCAGCTCGACTTCCCCGGAAAAACTGTTTTTT
.,TRBJ1-4,TRBV29-1,.,CSVELGPGRGEKLFF,TGCAGCGTTGAATTGGGCCCCGGGAGGGGTGAAAAACTGTTTTTT
.,TRBJ2-3,TRBV6-2/TRBV6-3,.,CASSPTRPSTDTQYF,TGTGCCAGCAGTCCGACTCGGCCTAGCACAGATACGCAGTATTTT
.,TRBJ2-5,TRBV5-1,few,CASSLRAGPGETQYF,TGCGCCAGCAGCTTGCGGGCGGGGCCGGGAGAGACCCAGTACTTC
TRBD1,TRBJ1-4,TRBV5-1,few,CASSLGGTDNEKLFF,TGCGCCAGCAGCTTGGGAGGGACAGACAATGAAAAACTGTTTTTT
TRBD2,TRBJ2-7,TRBV4-2,.,CASSLQPGLAGEQYF,TGTGCCAGCAGCCTCCAGCCAGGACTAGCGGGAGAGCAGTACTTC
TRBD1,TRBJ1-5,TRBV9,few,CASSPTGQGKPQHF,TGTGCCAGCAGCCCCACAGGACAGGGGAAGCCCCAGCATTTT
.,TRBJ2-2,TRBV4-1,few,CASSRLSGELFF,TGCGCCAGCAGCCGCCTATCAGGGGAGCTGTTTTTT
.,TRBJ2-7,TRBV25-1,.,CASSQIRTELYEQYF,TGTGCCAGCAGCCAAATCAGGACAGAACTCTACGAGCAGTACTTC